The TCR beta chain under discussion was sequenced for a study of shared clonotypes between healthy human individuals. Study-wide points: Clonotypes not shared had lower generation probabilities than those common to all four donors.

There are a few counts of this clone. Antigen unknown. Trimming stripped 7 bases from V and 7 bases from J, with 13 bases between. Per the germline V gene, CDR1 is LNHDA and CDR2 is SQIVND (reference sequence). The length of the CDR3 is 12 residues. Profiled with immunoSEQ multiplex PCR; TCRdb holds only in-frame clones, not every one. Among about 1 million clones listed, about 74% were seen once. Those who donated were healthy HIV-negative adults, with no recent acute infections or vaccinations reported. The specimen sequenced was memory CD4+ T cells sorted from blood. The sample's subset: CD45RA-negative fraction. The gene calls are TRBV19 and TRBJ1-1; tentative D call: TRBD1 (5 bases). The origin of this receptor is a young man in good health. The CDR3 DNA reads as TGTGCCAGTACCAGGGACGGTGGTGAAGCTTTCTTT. Protein: CASTRDGGEAFF.